A selection of T cell receptor beta chains follows, all from one sample in a study of monozygotic twins with inflammatory bowel disease. One entry per CDR3 protein, without DNA, is what TCRdb gives after re-calling the 5' RACE reads. The table lists about 450,000 distinct CDR3 sequences. The specimen was blood. The receptors originated from a human donor with ulcerative colitis or Crohn's disease, or a healthy co-twin of an affected twin (not recorded which). The CDR3 runs from the conserved cysteine through the conserved F or W. Each record gives: J gene, V gene, CDR3 protein.

TRBJ2-5	TRBV7-8	CASSLARVGKETQYF
TRBJ2-7	TRBV7-2	CASSLASGRVGEQYF
TRBJ2-1	TRBV5-1	CASSWAGSGGNNEQFF
TRBJ2-6	TRBV29-1	CSAHRISGANVLTF
TRBJ2-1	TRBV6-1	CASSPLGLAGYNEQFF
TRBJ2-7	TRBV4-1	CASSPRDLSYEQYF
TRBJ2-5	TRBV7-2	CASSLGVSGSPQYF
TRBJ2-6	TRBV9	CASSFPGVLTF
TRBJ2-1	TRBV5-4	CASSIGTKGTNEQFF
TRBJ1-4	TRBV3-1	CASSPNGGDEKLFF
TRBJ2-7	TRBV10-2	CASSAGIGSYEQYF
TRBJ1-1	TRBV9	CASSVLTGNTEAFF
TRBJ1-5	TRBV7-2	CASSYGTFNQPQHF
TRBJ2-1	TRBV6-1	CATGAKTAAYNEQFF